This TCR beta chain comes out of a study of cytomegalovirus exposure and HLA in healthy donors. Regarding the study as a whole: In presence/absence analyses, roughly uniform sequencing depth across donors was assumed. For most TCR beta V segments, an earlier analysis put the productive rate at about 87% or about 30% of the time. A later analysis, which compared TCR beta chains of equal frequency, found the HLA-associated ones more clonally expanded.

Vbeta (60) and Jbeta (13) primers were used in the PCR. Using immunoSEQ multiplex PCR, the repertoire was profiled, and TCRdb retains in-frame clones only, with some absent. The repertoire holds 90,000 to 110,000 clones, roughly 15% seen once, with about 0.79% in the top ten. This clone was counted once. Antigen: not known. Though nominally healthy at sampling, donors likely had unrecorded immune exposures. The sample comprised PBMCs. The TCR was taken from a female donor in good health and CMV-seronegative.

In DNA form, the CDR3 reads TGTGCCAGCAGGTCCCAGGGGGCAGGCGAGCAGTACTTC. It is translated as CASRSQGAGEQYF. This rearrangement joins TRBV5-6 to TRBJ2-5; 8 positions agree with TRBD1. Matching the DNA end better, TRBJ2-7 makes the J call doubtful. Germline loops: CDR1 SGHDT, CDR2 YYEEEE. The CDR3 has 13 amino acids.